This record covers a single T cell receptor beta chain. The antigen is undetermined. V lost 3 bases and J lost 7; bases outside the gene matches: 7. Germline values: CDR1 MNHEY, CDR2 SMNVEV (reference sequence). This CDR3 region has 14 residues. The entry originates in a study of shared clonotypes between healthy human individuals. Unsorted PBMCs provided DNA that was sequenced on ten immunoSEQ deep assay plates. Assay: immunoSEQ multiplex PCR; the TCRdb copy retains only in-frame clones and omits some. The table has under 600,000 clones, around three quarters seen once. General study points: Investigators expected sequencing depth to affect clonotype sharing among donors.

The sample comprised PBMCs. This sequence joins TRBV27 and TRBJ2-7; 9 bases fit TRBD2. This receptor was obtained from a woman in her thirties or forties in good health. Some clones in this sample may be carry-over from other donors' samples. The CDR3, as DNA: TGTGCCAGCAGTTTCCTAGCGGGAAAGGGGGAGCAGTACTTC. This translates into CASSFLAGKGEQYF.